The clone carrying this T cell receptor beta chain has a count of ten or more. The antigen is not known. These data are taken from a study of CD8 T cells in ankylosing spondylitis. Study observations and caveats: Clones linked with disease were CD8+ and fairly uncommon in the peripheral blood. Several highly homologous variants formed a TCR beta motif that appeared characteristic of ankylosing spondylitis blood.

In TCRdb, the 5' RACE reads were re-called with MiXCR into one record per CDR3 protein. The table records about 460,000 distinct CDR3 sequences, roughly 5.3% of them present only once. V was clipped by 7 bases and J by 4 bases; unmatched bases: 13. Germline values: CDR1 KGHDR, CDR2 SFDVKD. This CDR3 has 16 amino acids. The rearrangement uses TRBV24-1 and TRBJ2-5; 8 nucleotides line up with TRBD2. Sequenced sample: blood, either unsorted or a sorted T cell fraction (not recorded which). The clonotype comes from a male donor with ankylosing spondylitis. The CDR3 bases are TGTGCCACCAGCGGCCGAGGACCGGGACTAGTAGAGACCCAGTACTTC. It specifies CATSGRGPGLVETQYF.